Each of the 18 T cell receptor beta chains below was sequenced from the same sample in a study of T-cell reconstitution after alpha-beta-depleted transplantation in children. Unique molecular identifiers were incorporated into the prepared TCRbeta library. TCRdb fed the PCR reads into MiXCR, producing one record per CDR3 protein. The table includes 420,000 or so distinct CDR3 sequences, 11% detected once. The sequences come from PBMCs from the stem cell graft donor, collected from the stem cell graft. The receptors shown here come from a human donor who donated a stem cell graft to a child with acute myeloid leukemia.

The V and J genes are TRBV11-1 and TRBJ2-7, with D tentatively TRBD1 (6 bases). Germline CDR1 SGHAT, CDR2 FQDESV (reference sequence). The ends were cut back, 5 bases at V and 2 bases at J, with 25 bases in the middle. The length of the CDR3 is 18 residues. In DNA, the CDR3 is TGTGCCAGCAGCCCCCAACCCACGGGGCAGGGGATAACCTACGAGCAGTACTTC. Its translation is CASSPQPTGQGITYEQYF.

The gene calls are TRBV7-9 and TRBJ2-5; the match to TRBD2 covers 9 bases. V shed 4 bases and J 6 bases; nucleotides not matched to a gene: 9. In germline, CDR1 is SEHNR, CDR2 FQNEAQ (reference sequence). The CDR3 has 15 amino acids. CDR3 loop: CASSYGLAPFQTQYF. CDR3 nucleotide sequence: TGTGCCAGCAGCTATGGACTAGCGCCATTTCAGACCCAGTACTTC.

This clonotype was seen ten or more times. The V call is TRBV27, the J call TRBJ2-1; 13 bases align to TRBD2. The CDR3 extends over 14 amino acids. The germline V gene has CDR1 MNHEY and CDR2 SMNVEV (reference sequence). The trim removed 5 bases at V and 10 bases at J, leaving 5 bases unmatched. The CDR3 spells CASSGLAGVGEQFF. The DNA for the CDR3 is TGTGCCAGCAGTGGACTAGCGGGAGTAGGCGAGCAGTTCTTC.

The genes are TRBV9 and TRBJ2-3; the D is unclear. The CDR3 is 14 amino acids. Germline V gene data show CDR1 as SGDLS and CDR2 as YYNGEE. The germline V and J ends were trimmed by 0 bases and 2 bases, with 7 bases remaining between them. CDR3 coding DNA: TGTGCCAGCAGCGTAGAACGGTCCACAGATACGCAGTATTTT. Translating gives CASSVERSTDTQYF.

This clonotype was seen more than once but under ten times. The chain uses TRBV30 and TRBJ1-2; D gene unclear. Trimming cost V 4 bases and J 7 bases, with 10 bases left between them. The CDR3 spans 11 residues. Germline CDR1 GTSNPN, CDR2 SVGIG (reference sequence). The CDR3 nucleotides are TGTGCCTGGATGCGAGGGATTGGCTACACCTTC. It translates to CAWMRGIGYTF.

The sample holds a few counts of this clonotype. The chain uses TRBV2 and TRBJ2-5; D unclear. The CDR3 has 12 amino acids. V was shortened by 0 bases and J by 5 bases, with 4 bases between the two germline ends. The V gene's germline CDR1 is SNHLY and CDR2 FYNNEI. Here the CDR3 DNA reads TGTGCCAGCAGTGAAGCGTTGGAGACCCAGTACTTC. The encoded protein is CASSEALETQYF.

This clonotype was seen a few times. The rearrangement uses TRBV7-2 and TRBJ2-3, with D possibly being TRBD2 (7 bases). There are 15 residues in the CDR3. Per the germline V gene, CDR1 is SGHTA and CDR2 is FQGNSA. V lost 0 bases and J 5 bases, leaving 12 bases between the germline ends. This CDR3 reads CASSLAWGGGDTQYF. The DNA for the CDR3 is TGTGCCAGCAGCTTAGCGTGGGGGGGCGGAGATACGCAGTATTTT.

V and J are TRBV10-3 and TRBJ2-3, with 9 bases matching TRBD2. The length of the CDR3 is 14 residues. The germline V gene has CDR1 ENHRY and CDR2 SYGVKD. Trimming removed 7 bases from V and 3 bases from J; junction bases left unmatched: 5. CDR3 coding DNA: TGTGCCATCACTCCTAGCGGGATGACAGATACGCAGTATTTT. This codes for CAITPSGMTDTQYF.

The rearrangement joins TRBV29-1 to TRBJ2-3; no clear D gene. The CDR3 runs 13 residues. Germline-derived CDR1 and CDR2 are SQVTM and ANQGSEA. The V end lost 3 bases, the J end lost 2 bases, and 9 bases lay between the germline ends. The CDR3 loop is CSVEPENTDTQYF. The DNA of the CDR3 is TGCAGCGTTGAGCCAGAGAACACAGATACGCAGTATTTT.

This clonotype was counted only a few times. The rearrangement uses TRBV27 and TRBJ1-6, with no clear D. Germline values: CDR1 MNHEY, CDR2 SMNVEV (reference sequence). This CDR3 contains 15 residues. Trimming stripped 5 bases from V and 9 bases from J, with 17 bases between. The CDR3 spells CASSKASLPPSPLHF. CDR3 sequence (DNA): TGTGCCAGCAGTAAGGCGAGCCTTCCTCCTTCACCCCTCCACTTT.

The chain joins TRBV20-1 to TRBJ2-3, with 7 bases lining up with TRBD2. In germline, CDR1 is DFQATT, CDR2 SNEGSKA (reference sequence). The CDR3 has 18 amino acids. V lost 0 bases, J lost 4 bases, and 16 bases stayed unmatched. The CDR3 nucleotides are TGCAGTGCTAGAGATCTACTCGGGACTAACGGCCGATCAGATACGCAGTATTTT. Protein product: CSARDLLGTNGRSDTQYF.

J is TRBJ2-3 and V is TRBV29-1; D is possibly TRBD2 (6 bases). The CDR3 is 14 amino acids. Germline CDR1 reads SQVTM; CDR2 reads ANQGSEA. Between the trimmed V and J ends, which lost 4 bases and 0 bases, there was a span of 11 bases. CDR3 in DNA: TGCAGCGTTGCTGAGGCGGGGAGCACAGATACGCAGTATTTT. Translating gives CSVAEAGSTDTQYF.

This clonotype was found a few times. CDR3 nucleotide sequence: TGTGCCAGCAGCTCCTCGGCAGGGTCCTACGAGCAGTACTTC. The encoded protein is CASSSSAGSYEQYF. V and J are TRBV7-2 and TRBJ2-7; D possibly corresponds to TRBD1 (5 bases). The germline gives CDR1 SGHTA, CDR2 FQGNSA. V lost 4 bases and J 1 base, leaving 11 bases between the germline ends. The CDR3 has 14 amino acids.

Here the CDR3 reads CASSQDPGQSYEQYF. In DNA, the CDR3 is TGCGCCAGCAGCCAAGATCCTGGACAGTCCTACGAGCAGTACTTC. The V gene is TRBV4-3, the J gene TRBJ2-7; D perhaps matches TRBD1 (6 bases). The ends were cut back, 0 bases at V and 1 base at J, with 10 bases in the middle. The CDR3 extends over 15 amino acids. The V gene's germline CDR1 is LGHNA and CDR2 YSLEER.

The chain joins TRBV10-1 to TRBJ1-3; perhaps TRBD1 as D (6 bases). Trimming removed 4 bases from V and 2 bases from J, with 12 bases in between. The germline gives CDR1 WNHNN, CDR2 SYGVQD (reference sequence). This CDR3 region has 15 residues. DNA for the CDR3: TGCGCCAGCAGTGCTTTCAGGGGTGCTGGAAACACCATATATTTT. Translating it yields CASSAFRGAGNTIYF.

This clonotype was recorded a few times. The gene calls are TRBV27 and TRBJ1-6, with D perhaps TRBD1 (5 bases). The germline gives CDR1 MNHEY, CDR2 SMNVEV (reference sequence). The V and J ends lost 0 bases and 8 bases respectively, with 5 bases between them. This CDR3 comprises 13 residues. CDR3 sequence (DNA): TGTGCCAGCAGTTTATCAGGGGATTCACCCCTCCACTTT. It encodes CASSLSGDSPLHF.

This chain joins TRBV20-1 and TRBJ1-5, with TRBD1 identical over 9 bases. The CDR3 is made up of 17 amino acids. CDR1 and CDR2 (germline): DFQATT, SNEGSKA (reference sequence). V shed 5 bases and J 3 bases; nucleotides not matched to a gene: 14. The CDR3: CSAQSLGTGLINQPQHF. CDR3 bases: TGCAGTGCTCAATCCCTCGGGACAGGGCTGATCAATCAGCCCCAGCATTTT.

This clonotype was seen at least ten times. The chain carries TRBV5-1 and TRBJ2-1, with TRBD2 matching 11 bases. Germline V gene data show CDR1 as SGHRS and CDR2 as YFSETQ. Unmatched junction bases numbered 5, after V lost 0 bases and J lost 9 bases. CDR3 size: 15 residues. The CDR3 protein is CASSLGLAGSTEQFF. CDR3 nucleotides: TGCGCCAGCAGCTTGGGACTAGCGGGGTCCACTGAGCAGTTCTTC.